This entry lists 14 T cell receptor beta chains sequenced from one sample in a study of blood T cell repertoires in COVID-19 (dated by TCRdb to the early 2020s). Receptors were amplified or captured by the immunoSEQ multiplex PCR assay. TCRdb took over this immuneACCESS table, retaining in-frame rearrangements with V and J assigned. Such tables are incomplete; in checked studies, under half of the missing clones stem from an unresolved V gene, and the remainder is unexplained. The sample table contains some 140,000 clones; only one count was recorded for approximately 85% of them. 0.63% of the sample belongs to the ten largest clones. Sequencing used peripheral blood. The receptors come from a man in his sixties with COVID-19, enrolled during active disease.

On this clone: The same CDR3 arises from other DNA sequences in this sample as well. This rearrangement joins TRBV2 to TRBJ1-1, with no clear D. Germline V gene lookup returns CDR1 SNHLY and CDR2 FYNNEI. Trimming pared 5 bases from V and 4 bases from J, leaving 5 bases between. This CDR3 is 11 amino acids long. The CDR3 loop is CASSRGTEAFF. DNA of the CDR3: TGTGCCAGCAGTCGGGGCACTGAAGCTTTCTTT.

V and J are TRBV9 and TRBJ2-3; TRBD2 agrees at 8 bases. Germline CDR1 reads SGDLS; CDR2 reads YYNGEE. Trimming removed 1 base from V and 4 bases from J; junction bases left unmatched: 8. This CDR3 contains 16 residues. The CDR3 DNA sequence: TGTGCCAGCAGCGTACCAACAGCGGGAGTGGCAGATACGCAGTATTTT. Encoded protein: CASSVPTAGVADTQYF.

The chain carries TRBV18 and TRBJ1-3; D ambiguous. In germline, CDR1 is KGHSH, CDR2 LQKENI. This CDR3 has 13 amino acids. Trimming left V 6 bases short and J 0 bases short, with 6 bases between. As DNA, the CDR3 is TGTGCCAGCTCTAGTTCCTCTGGAAACACCATATATTTT. Translated, it gives CASSSSSGNTIYF.

There are a few counts of this clone. V and J are TRBV19 and TRBJ2-7; 8 nucleotides match TRBD2. The CDR3 loop spans 14 amino acids. Germline-derived CDR1 and CDR2 are LNHDA and SQIVND (reference sequence). With 5 bases clipped from V and 3 bases from J, the junction kept 6 bases outside the gene matches. In DNA form, the CDR3 reads TGTGCCAGTAGTTCTCGGGGGGGCTACTACGAGCAGTACTTC. It encodes CASSSRGGYYEQYF.

The table lists this clone with a few counts. The gene calls are TRBV9 and TRBJ2-7; 8 bases fit TRBD1. Germline trimming cut 0 bases from V and 6 bases from J; bases unmatched to any gene: 5. The CDR3 covers 14 residues. CDR1 is SGDLS, CDR2 YYNGEE, per germline. The CDR3 coding sequence is TGTGCCAGCAGCGTAGGCTCGGACAGGGCCGAGCAGTACTTC. Protein product: CASSVGSDRAEQYF. The full variable domain, rest sourced from reference TRBV9 and TRBJ2-7, is DSGVTQTPKHLITATGQRVTLRCSPRSGDLSVYWYQQSLDQGLQFLIQYYNGEERAKGNILERFSAQQFPDLHSELNLSSLELGDSALYFCASSVGSDRAEQYFGPGTRLTVT.

The CDR3 sequence: CASTGQGFGTDTQYF. DNA of the CDR3: TGTGCCAGCACAGGACAGGGATTCGGCACAGATACGCAGTATTTT. The chain is built from TRBV2 and TRBJ2-3, with 8 bases matching TRBD1. The CDR3 extends over 15 amino acids. The germline V gene has CDR1 SNHLY and CDR2 FYNNEI. Germline trimming cut 7 bases from V and 1 base from J; bases unmatched to any gene: 7. Looking up the rest from reference TRBV2 and TRBJ2-3 gives the full variable domain: EPEVTQTPSHQVTQMGQEVILRCVPISNHLYFYWYRQILGQKVEFLVSFYNNEISEKSEIFDDQFSVERPDGSNFTLKIRSTKLEDSAMYFCASTGQGFGTDTQYFGPGTRLTVL.

The table lists this clone with a count of one. The chain joins TRBV7-8 to TRBJ1-2, with no clear D. Germline V gene sequence: CDR1 SGHVS, CDR2 FQNEAQ. The CDR3 runs to 15 residues. V lost 5 bases, J lost 2 bases, and 15 bases lay in between. CDR3 nucleotides: TGTGCCAGCAGCCCCCAGATGAACAAAAACTATGGCTACACCTTC. This translates into CASSPQMNKNYGYTF.

As DNA, the CDR3 is TGTGCCAGCAGCGGGAACTCAGGGGTACAGCCCCAGCATTTT. Translated: CASSGNSGVQPQHF. The gene calls are TRBV2 and TRBJ1-5, with D perhaps TRBD1 (6 bases). The CDR3 contains 14 residues. Trimming left V 6 bases short and J 7 bases short, with 16 bases between. Germline V lookup: CDR1 SNHLY, CDR2 FYNNEI.

The V gene is TRBV18, the J gene TRBJ1-1; 10 bases agree with TRBD1. CDR3 length: 17 amino acids. The V segment lost 1 base and the J segment 5 bases; nucleotides outside the gene matches: 10. CDR1 and CDR2 from the germline V gene are KGHSH and LQKENI. The CDR3 loop reads CASSPRGTGDRRTEAFF. CDR3 nucleotides: TGTGCCAGCTCACCACGCGGGACAGGGGACCGGAGGACTGAAGCTTTCTTT.

This chain connects TRBV3-1 (or the pseudogene TRBV3-2) to TRBJ2-2; D might be TRBD1 (6 bases). Trimming removed 3 bases at V and 7 bases at J, with 18 bases between. Per germline, CDR1 LGHDT and CDR2 YNNKEL (reference sequence). The CDR3 length is 16 residues. The CDR3 sequence is CASSQQRVGAHGELFF. As DNA, the CDR3 is TGTGCCAGCAGCCAGCAACGGGTGGGGGCTCACGGGGAGCTGTTTTTT.

The chain employs TRBV19 and TRBJ2-3; TRBD2 aligns across 16 bases. V was pared by 5 bases and J by 4 bases, with 3 bases of the junction left unmatched. CDR3 length: 16 residues. In germline, CDR1 is LNHDA, CDR2 SQIVND (reference sequence). The CDR3 DNA reads TGTGCCAGTAGTGGGACTAGCGGGGGGGCCTCAGATACGCAGTATTTT. This codes for CASSGTSGGASDTQYF.

V gene TRBV4-3 combines with J gene TRBJ1-3, with D unresolved. The ends were cut back, 4 bases at V and 0 bases at J, with 13 bases in the middle. There are 16 residues in the CDR3. Germline CDR1 reads LGHNA; CDR2 reads YSLEER. The CDR3 DNA is TGCGCCAGCAGCCCCCTGGCAGGTGACTCTGGAAACACCATATATTTT. It codes for CASSPLAGDSGNTIYF.

J is TRBJ2-3 and V is TRBV9; D perhaps matches TRBD1 (7 bases). Deletions cut 2 bases from V and 1 base from J, with 20 bases between. Germline CDR1 SGDLS, CDR2 YYNGEE. This CDR3 spans 18 amino acids. In nucleotides, the CDR3 is TGTGCCAGCAGCGTCAATACAGGGGCGAGCGGGCGCACAGATACGCAGTATTTT. It encodes CASSVNTGASGRTDTQYF. Using reference TRBV9 and TRBJ2-3 for the parts outside the CDR3, the full variable domain is DSGVTQTPKHLITATGQRVTLRCSPRSGDLSVYWYQQSLDQGLQFLIQYYNGEERAKGNILERFSAQQFPDLHSELNLSSLELGDSALYFCASSVNTGASGRTDTQYFGPGTRLTVL.

The chain's CDR3 is CASSQDRRGGKEYF. The CDR3 nucleotides are TGCGCCAGCAGCCAAGATCGTCGGGGTGGGAAGGAGTACTTC. The chain couples TRBV4-3 to TRBJ2-7; D possibly corresponds to TRBD2 (5 bases). There are 14 residues in the CDR3. Trimming removed 0 bases from V and 11 bases from J, with 17 bases in between. Germline CDR1 and CDR2: LGHNA and YSLEER.